The 13 T cell receptor beta chains presented below share a single source sample, sequenced in a study of shared clonotypes between healthy human individuals. Using immunoSEQ multiplex PCR, the repertoire was profiled, and TCRdb retains in-frame clones only, with some absent. The table includes around 480,000 clones, 60% to 80% detected once. The sequencing input was PBMCs. These receptors came from a woman in her forties in good health. Some clones in this sample may be carry-over from other donors' samples.

The chain has TRBV6-6 and TRBJ2-6; 7 positions agree with TRBD1. This CDR3 has 15 amino acids. After removal of 6 bases from V and 0 bases from J, the junction contained 2 bases not matched to a gene. Germline V gene sequence: CDR1 MNHNY, CDR2 SVGAGI (reference sequence). CDR3 loop: CASRDRSSGANVLTF. CDR3 sequence (DNA): TGTGCCAGCAGGGACAGGAGCTCTGGGGCCAACGTCCTGACTTTC.

The CDR3 sequence is CASSSQGTPEAFF. Written as DNA, the CDR3 is TGTGCCAGCAGCTCACAGGGGACCCCTGAAGCTTTCTTT. The chain couples TRBV6-6 to TRBJ1-1, with 7 bases identical to TRBD1. Germline V CDR1 and CDR2: MNHNY, SVGAGI (reference sequence). The CDR3 is 13 amino acids. The V gene end was trimmed by 6 bases and the J gene end by 6 bases; junction bases not matched to a gene: 7.

CDR3 in amino acids: CASSPPGLTTDTQYF. CDR3 nucleotide sequence: TGTGCCAGCAGCCCGCCGGGACTAACCACAGATACGCAGTATTTT. V usage is TRBV5-6 and J usage is TRBJ2-3; TRBD2 agrees at 7 bases. Germline V CDR1 and CDR2: SGHDT, YYEEEE. The CDR3 has 15 amino acids. The V and J ends lost 4 bases and 2 bases, in that order; junction bases with no gene match: 7. The full variable domain, in which reference TRBV5-6 and TRBJ2-3 provide the parts outside the CDR3, is DAGVTQSPTHLIKTRGQQVTLRCSPKSGHDTVSWYQQALGQGPQFIFQYYEEEERQRGNFPDRFSGHQFPNYSSELNVNALLLGDSALYLCASSPPGLTTDTQYFGPGTRLTVL.

About this clone: The same CDR3 arises from other DNA sequences in this sample as well. The genes are TRBV7-8 and TRBJ2-5; 8 bases line up with TRBD1. Trimming took 5 bases from V and 2 from J; bases not matched to a gene: 1. The CDR3 contains 13 residues. Germline V gives CDR1 SGHVS, CDR2 FQNEAQ. This CDR3 reads CASSRDRQETQYF. CDR3 nucleotides: TGTGCCAGCAGCAGGGACAGGCAAGAGACCCAGTACTTC.

V gene TRBV28 combines with J gene TRBJ1-2, with 7 bases aligning to TRBD1. Trimming took 3 bases from V and 6 from J; bases not matched to a gene: 7. The CDR3 consists of 14 residues. The germline gives CDR1 MDHEN, CDR2 SYDVKM. The CDR3 DNA is TGTGCCAGCAGTTTCCCCGGACAGGTGGATGGCTACACCTTC. This sequence encodes CASSFPGQVDGYTF.

Remarks on this clone: Other nucleotide sequences in the sample specify the same CDR3. The chain employs TRBV7-3 and TRBJ1-1; no clear D. V was cut by 1 base and J by 0 bases, with 3 bases left in between. CDR1 SGHTA and CDR2 FQGTGA come from the germline V gene. This CDR3 is built from 13 residues. The CDR3 protein is CASSLSLNTEAFF. The DNA of the CDR3 is TGTGCCAGCAGCTTAAGTCTGAACACTGAAGCTTTCTTT.

The CDR3 sequence: CATSSSLSSYEQYF. DNA for the CDR3: TGTGCCACCAGTAGTTCATTGAGCTCCTACGAGCAGTACTTC. The V and J genes are TRBV15 and TRBJ2-7, with D uncertain. Trimming cost V 6 bases and J 0 bases, with 12 bases left between them. The CDR3 runs to 14 residues. The germline CDR1 and CDR2 sequences are LNHNV and YYDKDF (reference sequence). Filled out from reference TRBV15 and TRBJ2-7, the complete variable domain reads DAMVIQNPRYQVTQFGKPVTLSCSQTLNHNVMYWYQQKSSQAPKLLFHYYDKDFNNEADTPDNFQSRRPNTSFCFLDIRSPGLGDTAMYLCATSSSLSSYEQYFGPGTRLTVT.

This sequence joins TRBV7-2 and TRBJ1-4; possible D gene TRBD1, 6 bases. The CDR3 loop spans 15 amino acids. Germline V gene sequence: CDR1 SGHTA, CDR2 FQGNSA. V lost 5 bases and J lost 3, with 13 bases in between. CDR3 nucleotides: TGTGCCAGCAGCGTCCGGGACACTCCTAATGAAAAACTGTTTTTT. Protein sequence: CASSVRDTPNEKLFF.

In its sample, this clone was seen a few times. V usage is TRBV4-2 and J usage is TRBJ1-5, with a tentative D call TRBD1 (5 bases). The germline CDR1 and CDR2 sequences are LGHNA and YNFKEQ. This CDR3 is built from 15 residues. With 0 bases removed from V and 6 bases from J, the gap between germline ends came to 12 bases. The DNA of the CDR3 is TGTGCCAGCAGCCAAGATCCGGGGGGTGGTCAGCCCCAGCATTTT. Its translation is CASSQDPGGGQPQHF.

This clone was observed a few times. This sequence joins TRBV15 and TRBJ2-4; the match to TRBD2 covers 7 bases. The CDR3 sequence is 14 residues long. Trimming removed 8 bases from V and 8 bases from J; junction bases left unmatched: 12. Germline V gene lookup returns CDR1 LNHNV and CDR2 YYDKDF (reference sequence). The CDR3 nucleotides read TGTGCCACCGGGGGAGGGTCCCTTGGGGACATTCAGTACTTC. Amino acid sequence: CATGGGSLGDIQYF.

This clone came up a few times. This chain connects TRBV30 to TRBJ1-5, with D unclear. CDR3 length equals 12 residues. V was cut by 1 base and J by 7 bases, with 8 bases left in between. Germline V gene lookup returns CDR1 GTSNPN and CDR2 SVGIG (reference sequence). The chain's CDR3 is CAWSAFGQPQHF. The CDR3 DNA reads TGTGCCTGGAGTGCCTTCGGACAGCCCCAGCATTTT.

This clone was picked up a small number of times. The gene calls are TRBV4-2 and TRBJ1-4; no firm D call. The ends were cut back, 3 bases at V and 7 bases at J, with 21 bases in the middle. Germline lookup yields CDR1 LGHNA and CDR2 YNFKEQ. CDR3 size: 17 residues. This CDR3 reads CASSHPKVGRQTEKLFF. The CDR3 nucleotides read TGTGCCAGCAGCCACCCCAAAGTTGGGAGGCAGACTGAAAAACTGTTTTTT.

The V gene is TRBV28, the J gene TRBJ1-2; 10 positions match TRBD1. The CDR3 contains 14 residues. Germline CDR1 and CDR2: MDHEN and SYDVKM. With 3 bases clipped from V and 8 bases from J, the junction kept 6 bases outside the gene matches. The CDR3 here is CASSFRDRGQGYTF. CDR3 nucleotide sequence: TGTGCCAGCAGTTTTCGAGACAGGGGGCAAGGCTACACCTTC.